This passage covers 27 T cell receptor beta chains from one sample sequenced in a study of blood T cell repertoires in COVID-19. Repertoires were generated with immunoSEQ multiplex PCR, while TCRdb's copy carries only in-frame clones and drops some. The sample has 100,000 to 150,000 clones, about 85% seen once. The sequenced material came from peripheral blood. The receptors were sampled from a man older than 75 with active or convalescent COVID-19.

The V gene is TRBV29-1, the J gene TRBJ1-5; perhaps TRBD1 as D (6 bases). V lost 4 bases to trimming and J lost 9 bases, with 19 bases between them. CDR1 and CDR2 from the germline V gene are SQVTM and ANQGSEA. The CDR3 consists of 14 residues. CDR3 protein: CSVGDQGSSGPQHF. CDR3 bases: TGCAGCGTTGGGGACCAGGGGTCCTCAGGGCCCCAGCATTTT.

V usage is TRBV6-5 and J usage is TRBJ1-6; D is perhaps TRBD1 (5 bases). Germline V gives CDR1 MNHEY, CDR2 SVGAGI. The ends were cut back, 7 bases at V and 5 bases at J, with 9 bases in the middle. There are 13 residues in the CDR3. The CDR3 region has the DNA TGTGCCAGCACCCAGGGTAATAATTCACCCCTCCACTTT. This translates into CASTQGNNSPLHF.

In this sample, this clone turned up once. The chain employs TRBV27 and TRBJ2-1; a possible D gene is TRBD1 (6 bases). The germline V and J ends were trimmed by 10 bases and 6 bases, with 16 bases remaining between them. The V gene's germline CDR1 is MNHEY and CDR2 SMNVEV (reference sequence). There are 13 residues in the CDR3. The CDR3 DNA sequence: TGTGCCACCAAAAACGGACAGTTCAATGAGCAGTTCTTC. This sequence encodes CATKNGQFNEQFF.

The chain couples TRBV13 to TRBJ1-6, with TRBD1 as a possible D gene (6 bases). CDR1 and CDR2 from the germline V gene are PRHDT and FYEKMQ (reference sequence). V was shortened by 5 bases and J by 13 bases, with 15 bases between the two germline ends. The CDR3 is made up of 13 amino acids. For the CDR3, the DNA is TGTGCCAGCAGCACCCGACAGGTTCCGCCCCTCCACTTT. It translates to CASSTRQVPPLHF.

Ten or more counts support this clone. The J gene is TRBJ2-7, the V gene TRBV5-1; TRBD2 is a possible D gene (5 bases). Germline V CDR1 and CDR2: SGHRS, YFSETQ. V dropped 5 bases and J dropped 1 base, with 13 bases sitting between them. The CDR3 is made up of 14 amino acids. The DNA for the CDR3 is TGCGCCAGCAGATTTGCAGCGGTATCCTACGAGCAGTACTTC. Its protein is CASRFAAVSYEQYF.

This chain links TRBV19 with TRBJ1-2, with D possibly being TRBD1 (6 bases). The CDR3 loop spans 15 amino acids. Germline V gene lookup returns CDR1 LNHDA and CDR2 SQIVND (reference sequence). Deletions cut 5 bases from V and 8 bases from J, with 21 bases between. CDR3 in amino acids: CASSLQQGTDRGYTF. CDR3 DNA: TGTGCCAGTAGTCTTCAACAGGGAACCGACCGGGGCTACACCTTC.

This clone came up once. V is TRBV19 and J is TRBJ1-2, with D possibly TRBD1 on 5 matching bases. The CDR3 runs to 12 residues. The V end lost 5 bases, the J end lost 7 bases, and 11 bases lay between the germline ends. Germline V CDR1 and CDR2: LNHDA, SQIVND (reference sequence). CDR3 residues: CASSGPGGGYTF. The CDR3 nucleotides read TGTGCCAGTAGTGGCCCCGGGGGTGGCTACACCTTC.

This clone was observed a few times. The rearrangement uses TRBV25-1 and TRBJ2-3; 7 bases agree with TRBD2. The trim removed 1 base at V and 0 bases at J, leaving 4 bases unmatched. Germline loops: CDR1 MGHDK, CDR2 SYGVNS. CDR3 length: 16 residues. The CDR3 reads CASSEFSGFSTDTQYF. The CDR3 coding sequence is TGTGCCAGCAGTGAATTTAGCGGGTTTAGCACAGATACGCAGTATTTT.

The gene calls are TRBV11-2 and TRBJ2-3; 10 nucleotides agree with TRBD2. The V gene end was trimmed by 0 bases and the J gene end by 3 bases; junction bases not matched to a gene: 3. The CDR3 extends over 16 amino acids. Germline values: CDR1 SGHAT, CDR2 FQNNGV. CDR3: CASSLDVAGGTDTQYF. The DNA of the CDR3 is TGTGCCAGCAGCTTAGATGTAGCGGGGGGAACAGATACGCAGTATTTT.

This chain uses TRBV7-2 with TRBJ2-1; 11 positions match TRBD2. This CDR3 region has 14 residues. Germline V CDR1 and CDR2: SGHTA, FQGNSA. Losses at the gene ends were 7 bases for V and 6 bases for J; bases not matched to a gene: 5. The CDR3 DNA is TGTGCCAGCACCTTGACTAGCGGGGTCAATGAGCAGTTCTTC. Protein product: CASTLTSGVNEQFF.

The V gene is TRBV5-1, the J gene TRBJ2-3, with D perhaps matching TRBD2 (5 bases). Germline V gene data show CDR1 as SGHRS and CDR2 as YFSETQ. V shed 2 bases and J shed 0 bases, with 13 bases lying between them. The CDR3 is 16 residues long. The CDR3 region is CASSFSGGGSTDTQYF. CDR3 bases: TGCGCCAGCAGCTTCTCGGGCGGAGGTAGCACAGATACGCAGTATTTT.

The rearrangement joins TRBV5-4 to TRBJ2-5; 8 nucleotides align to TRBD1. The germline gives CDR1 SGHNT, CDR2 YYREEE (reference sequence). Germline trimming cut 5 bases from V and 5 bases from J; bases unmatched to any gene: 5. The CDR3 covers 13 residues. This CDR3 is CASSQDRVETQYF. As DNA, the CDR3 is TGTGCCAGCAGTCAGGACAGGGTGGAGACCCAGTACTTC. Complete variable domain (other parts from reference TRBV5-4 and TRBJ2-5): ETGVTQSPTHLIKTRGQQVTLRCSSQSGHNTVSWYQQALGQGPQFIFQYYREEENGRGNFPPRFSGLQFPNYSSELNVNALELDDSALYLCASSQDRVETQYFGPGTRLLVL.

The genes are TRBV18 and TRBJ1-2, with 7 nucleotides matching TRBD1. There are 18 residues in the CDR3. Germline loops: CDR1 KGHSH, CDR2 LQKENI. V lost 3 bases, J lost 0 bases, and 13 bases stayed unmatched. This chain's CDR3 is CASSPGRQGLRANYGYTF. CDR3 coding DNA: TGTGCCAGCTCACCGGGTAGACAGGGCCTGAGAGCTAACTATGGCTACACCTTC.

The J gene is TRBJ1-6, the V gene TRBV7-2; 9 nucleotides line up with TRBD1. Trimming cost V 8 bases and J 5 bases; bases outside gene matches: 7. This CDR3 is 15 amino acids long. CDR1 and CDR2 from the germline V gene are SGHTA and FQGNSA. CDR3 bases: TGTGCCAGCTCTGGACAGGGGCGAGATAATTCACCCCTCCACTTT. This sequence encodes CASSGQGRDNSPLHF. The full variable domain, completed using reference TRBV7-2 and TRBJ1-6, is GAGVSQSPSNKVTEKGKDVELRCDPISGHTALYWYRQSLGQGLEFLIYFQGNSAPDKSGLPSDRFSAERTGGSVSTLTIQRTQQEDSAVYLCASSGQGRDNSPLHFGNGTRLTVT.

This chain joins TRBV6-1 and TRBJ1-2; TRBD1 matches at 8 bases. Germline assignment: CDR1 MNHNS and CDR2 SASEGT. V lost 1 base to trimming and J lost 8 bases; unmatched junction nucleotides: 6. The CDR3 sequence is 14 residues long. The CDR3 region is CASSEVGRGLGYTF. The DNA of the CDR3 is TGTGCCAGCAGTGAAGTAGGCAGGGGGCTCGGCTACACCTTC.

The chain is built from TRBV5-4 and TRBJ2-1; 8 bases are a match to TRBD1. Unmatched junction bases numbered 9, after V lost 4 bases and J lost 6 bases. CDR1 is SGHNT, CDR2 YYREEE, per germline (reference sequence). This CDR3 contains 15 residues. The DNA for the CDR3 is TGTGCCAGCAGCAGCCTAGGACAGGGAAGCAATGAGCAGTTCTTC. This translates into CASSSLGQGSNEQFF. The whole variable domain, remainder taken from reference TRBV5-4 and TRBJ2-1, is ETGVTQSPTHLIKTRGQQVTLRCSSQSGHNTVSWYQQALGQGPQFIFQYYREEENGRGNFPPRFSGLQFPNYSSELNVNALELDDSALYLCASSSLGQGSNEQFFGPGTRLTVL.

The chain's CDR3 is CATSRDRGQPQHF. CDR3 in DNA: TGTGCCACCAGCAGAGATCGAGGGCAGCCCCAGCATTTT. The chain uses TRBV15 and TRBJ1-5, with D uncertain. CDR3 size: 13 residues. Germline loops: CDR1 LNHNV, CDR2 YYDKDF (reference sequence). The V end was cut by 0 bases, the J end by 7 bases, with 7 bases between.

V and J are TRBV7-8 and TRBJ2-3; 7 bases are shared with TRBD2. The CDR3 totals 15 residues. Losses at the gene ends were 5 bases for V and 3 bases for J; bases not matched to a gene: 8. Germline lookup yields CDR1 SGHVS and CDR2 FQNEAQ. The CDR3 loop reads CASSARGSGTDTQYF. The CDR3 bases are TGTGCCAGCAGCGCCCGGGGTAGCGGGACAGATACGCAGTATTTT.

V is TRBV3-1 (or the pseudogene TRBV3-2) and J is TRBJ2-1, with 11 bases lining up with TRBD2. The germline CDR1 and CDR2 sequences are LGHDT and YNNKEL (reference sequence). The CDR3 is 15 residues long. V was clipped by 4 bases and J by 4 bases; unmatched bases: 3. The CDR3 sequence: CASSPSGGFYNEQFF. DNA of the CDR3: TGTGCCAGCAGCCCTAGCGGGGGGTTTTACAATGAGCAGTTCTTC.

This clone appeared a few times. The chain has TRBV7-8 and TRBJ1-1, with D unclear. The V end lost 2 bases, the J end lost 0 bases, and 10 bases lay between the germline ends. The CDR3 extends over 15 amino acids. Germline V gene lookup returns CDR1 SGHVS and CDR2 FQNEAQ. The CDR3 spells CASSLRPGVNTEAFF. DNA for the CDR3: TGTGCCAGCAGCTTACGTCCAGGCGTGAACACTGAAGCTTTCTTT.

As for this clone: At one of its ends the junction is not consistent with the germline gene, which may arise from a read error. The chain couples TRBV6-6 to TRBJ1-6, with D maybe TRBD1 (5 bases). This CDR3 is built from 11 residues. CDR1 MNHNY and CDR2 SVGAGI come from the germline V gene (reference sequence). CDR3 nucleotides: TGTGCCAGCAGTTACCAACAGGATCGGTACTTT. Translating gives CASSYQQDRYF.

The J gene is TRBJ2-1, the V gene TRBV19, with TRBD2 identical over 15 bases. The CDR3 length is 17 residues. The V gene end was trimmed by 10 bases and the J gene end by 14 bases; junction bases not matched to a gene: 21. The germline CDR1 and CDR2 sequences are LNHDA and SQIVND (reference sequence). The CDR3 DNA is TGTGCCACCGCGGGGAGGGGACCCGGACTAGCGGGAGGGCGCGAGTTCTTC. Translation gives CATAGRGPGLAGGREFF.

The genes are TRBV11-2 and TRBJ1-1, with D hard to call. Trimming took off 1 base at V and 3 bases at J, with 12 bases between the two ends. From germline, CDR1 is SGHAT and CDR2 FQNNGV. This CDR3 spans 15 amino acids. The CDR3 here is CASSLVQAPDTEAFF. Here the CDR3 DNA reads TGTGCCAGCAGCTTAGTTCAGGCGCCGGACACTGAAGCTTTCTTT.

This clone was detected ten times or more. The J gene is TRBJ2-7, the V gene TRBV28; D is perhaps TRBD2 (6 bases). Trimming took off 4 bases at V and 6 bases at J, with 10 bases between the two ends. This CDR3 contains 12 residues. CDR1 is MDHEN, CDR2 SYDVKM, per germline. The CDR3 DNA reads TGTGCCAGCAGTTGGCGGGGCCGCGAGCAGTACTTC. It codes for CASSWRGREQYF.

The chain combines TRBV24-1 with TRBJ1-1, with 8 bases matching TRBD1. This CDR3 is 14 amino acids long. Germline V gene sequence: CDR1 KGHDR, CDR2 SFDVKD. V lost 7 bases, J lost 1 base, and 4 bases stayed unmatched. The DNA of the CDR3 is TGTGCCACCAGAGAGACAGGGGAGAACACTGAAGCTTTCTTT. Translating gives CATRETGENTEAFF.

The chain links TRBV3-1 (or the pseudogene TRBV3-2) to TRBJ2-3, with 10 nucleotides matching TRBD1. The J segment lost 2 bases and the V segment lost 5 bases, leaving 7 bases of the junction unmatched. This CDR3 is built from 16 residues. Germline V gene sequence: CDR1 LGHDT, CDR2 YNNKEL (reference sequence). CDR3 protein: CASSTRTGGPTDTQYF. For the CDR3, the DNA is TGTGCCAGCAGCACGAGGACAGGGGGGCCCACAGATACGCAGTATTTT.

The chain carries TRBV28 and TRBJ1-5; D possibly corresponds to TRBD1 (5 bases). This CDR3 contains 14 residues. Germline V gene lookup returns CDR1 MDHEN and CDR2 SYDVKM. Trimming removed 10 bases at V and 0 bases at J, with 13 bases between. The chain's CDR3 is CATVGGFSNQPQHF. DNA for the CDR3: TGTGCCACTGTGGGGGGGTTTAGCAATCAGCCCCAGCATTTT.